This T cell receptor (beta chain) was recorded in a study of T-cell reconstitution after alpha-beta-depleted transplantation in children. General study points: About two months after transplant, alpha-beta T cells reportedly came from several hundred expanded graft clones. After transplant, high TCRbeta diversity at day 60 in some patients arose from surviving recipient T cells and thymic progenitors. The authors attributed T-cell counts and diversity one year after transplant mostly to newly produced T cells.

It was with unique molecular identifiers that the TCRbeta library was prepared. TCRdb redid the calling of the PCR reads with MiXCR, one entry per CDR3 protein. The table lists 700,000 or so distinct CDR3 sequences, 10% to 15% of them singletons. For this clonotype: Its antigen is currently unknown.

The clonotype was recovered from a girl aged 2 to 9 with congenital amegakaryocytic thrombocytopenia, due to receive a stem cell transplant. Here the sequenced sample was PBMCs, taken before TCRalphabeta/CD19-depleted stem cell transplant.

The CDR3 reads CASRANTEAFF. Here the CDR3 DNA reads TGCGCCAGCAGGGCGAACACTGAAGCTTTCTTT. This chain joins TRBV5-1 and TRBJ1-1; unclear D gene. V lost 5 bases and J lost 1, with 3 bases in between. Germline lookup yields CDR1 SGHRS and CDR2 YFSETQ. This CDR3 contains 11 residues.